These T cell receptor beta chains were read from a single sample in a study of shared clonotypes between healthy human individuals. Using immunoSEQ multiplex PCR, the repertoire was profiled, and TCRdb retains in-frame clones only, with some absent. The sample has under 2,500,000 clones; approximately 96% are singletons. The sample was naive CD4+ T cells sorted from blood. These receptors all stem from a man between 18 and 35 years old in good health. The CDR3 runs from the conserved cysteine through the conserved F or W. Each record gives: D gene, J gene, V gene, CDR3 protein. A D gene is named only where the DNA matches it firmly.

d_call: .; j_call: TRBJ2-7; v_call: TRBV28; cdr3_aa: CASSPGTPSSYEQYF
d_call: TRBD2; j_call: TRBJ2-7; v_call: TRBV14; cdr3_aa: CASSPRGGSYEQYF
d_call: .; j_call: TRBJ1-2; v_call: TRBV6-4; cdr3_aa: CASSDPGRADGYTF
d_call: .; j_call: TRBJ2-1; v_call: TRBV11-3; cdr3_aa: CASSSQGRGSHNEQFF
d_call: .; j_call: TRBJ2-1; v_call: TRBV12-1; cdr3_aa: CASSFANRDRGNEQFF
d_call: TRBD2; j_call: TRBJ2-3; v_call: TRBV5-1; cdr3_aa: CASSSYTSDTDTQYF
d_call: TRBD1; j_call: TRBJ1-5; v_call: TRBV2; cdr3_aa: CASSPGTVNQPQHF
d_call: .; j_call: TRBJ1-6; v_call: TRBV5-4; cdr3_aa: CASSLGMWSGNSPLHF
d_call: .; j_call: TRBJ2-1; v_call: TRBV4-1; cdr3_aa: CASSQALGDRKQFF
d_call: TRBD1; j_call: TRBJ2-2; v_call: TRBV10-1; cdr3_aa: CASSGQGAGELFF
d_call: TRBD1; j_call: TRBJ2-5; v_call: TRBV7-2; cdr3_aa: CASSLSDRVETQYF
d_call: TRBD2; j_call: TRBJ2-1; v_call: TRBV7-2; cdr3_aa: CASSTFRGRLYNEQFF
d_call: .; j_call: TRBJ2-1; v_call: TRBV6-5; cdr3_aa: CASSPAKGTQFF
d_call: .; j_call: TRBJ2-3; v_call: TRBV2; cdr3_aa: CASSGAVSTDTQYF
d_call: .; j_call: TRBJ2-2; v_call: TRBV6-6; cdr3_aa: CASSYPASANTGELFF
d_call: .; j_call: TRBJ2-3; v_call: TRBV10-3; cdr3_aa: CAISGGTGTGDTQYF
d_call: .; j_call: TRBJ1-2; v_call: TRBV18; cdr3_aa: CASSPGGPYGYTF
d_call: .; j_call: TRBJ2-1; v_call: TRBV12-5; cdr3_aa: CASGLLLGSNEQFF
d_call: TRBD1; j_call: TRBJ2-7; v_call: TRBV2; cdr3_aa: CASSPRTGGNEQYF
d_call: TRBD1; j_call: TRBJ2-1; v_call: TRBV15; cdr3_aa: CATRLGTGESNEQFF
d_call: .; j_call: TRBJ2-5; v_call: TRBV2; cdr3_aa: CASSVRGQETQYF
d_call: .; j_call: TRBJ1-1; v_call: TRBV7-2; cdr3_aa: CASSSQGYTEAFF
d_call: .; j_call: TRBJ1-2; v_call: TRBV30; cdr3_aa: CAWSAGVVYGYTF
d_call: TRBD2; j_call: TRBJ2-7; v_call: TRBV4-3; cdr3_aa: CASSQEGGSYNEQYF